This TCR beta chain was sequenced during a study of control samples from healthy donors and cancer patients. Measured with immunoSEQ multiplex PCR; TCRdb has only the in-frame clones, and not every one. This sample has 70,000 to 85,000 clones, with roughly 82% found just once. The specimen was PBMCs. The origin of this receptor is a man aged 55 to 70 with head and neck cancer.

The CDR3 spells CASSPLLGLAGIEQFF. The CDR3 DNA is TGTGCCAGCAGCCCCCTCTTAGGGCTAGCGGGGATTGAGCAGTTCTTC. This chain connects TRBV7-9 to TRBJ2-1, with 9 bases matching TRBD2. The germline V gene has CDR1 SEHNR and CDR2 FQNEAQ (reference sequence). This CDR3 has 16 residues. Trimming at V came to 5 bases and at J to 9 bases, leaving 14 bases not matched to a gene.